The source of this T cell receptor (beta chain) is a study of glioma-infiltrating T cells after dendritic cell vaccination. Method: immunoSEQ multiplex PCR; TCRdb's copy keeps in-frame clones and lacks some. In the table there are about 64,000 clones, around nine tenths of which are singletons. V was clipped by 1 base and J by 5 bases; unmatched bases: 7. Germline lookup yields CDR1 SGHVS and CDR2 FNYEAQ. The CDR3 totals 16 residues. As to time point: after dendritic cell vaccination, including at tumor progression/relapse. The source is a human donor with glioblastoma. The source material was blood, sampled after dendritic cell vaccination. This chain links TRBV7-6 with TRBJ2-5; 10 bases are shared with TRBD2. The CDR3 nucleotides read TGTGCCAGCAGCTTAGGCCTAGCGGGAGTCCGGGAGACCCAGTACTTC. Encoded protein: CASSLGLAGVRETQYF.